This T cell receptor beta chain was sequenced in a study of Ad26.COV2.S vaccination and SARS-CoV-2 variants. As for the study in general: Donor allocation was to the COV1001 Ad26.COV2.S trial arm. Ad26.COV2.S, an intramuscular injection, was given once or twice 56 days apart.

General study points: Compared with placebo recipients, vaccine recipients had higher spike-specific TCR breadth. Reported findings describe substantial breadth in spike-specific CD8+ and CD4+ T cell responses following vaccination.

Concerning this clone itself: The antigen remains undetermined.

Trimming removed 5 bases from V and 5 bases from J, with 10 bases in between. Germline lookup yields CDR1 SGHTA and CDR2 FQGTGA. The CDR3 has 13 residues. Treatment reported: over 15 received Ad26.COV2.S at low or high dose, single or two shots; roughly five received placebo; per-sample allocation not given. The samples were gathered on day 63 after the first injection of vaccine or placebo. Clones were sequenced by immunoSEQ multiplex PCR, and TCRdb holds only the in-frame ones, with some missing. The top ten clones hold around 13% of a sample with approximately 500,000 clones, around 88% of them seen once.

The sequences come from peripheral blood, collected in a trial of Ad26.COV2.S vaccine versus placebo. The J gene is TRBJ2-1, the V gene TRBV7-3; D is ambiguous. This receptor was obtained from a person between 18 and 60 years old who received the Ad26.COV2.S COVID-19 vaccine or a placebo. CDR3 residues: CASSATRDNEQFF. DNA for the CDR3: TGTGCCAGCAGCGCAACCCGCGACAATGAGCAGTTCTTC.